A selection of T cell receptor beta chains follows, all from one sample in a study of blood T cell repertoires in COVID-19. The protocol was immunoSEQ multiplex PCR, while the TCRdb copy is restricted to in-frame clones and leaves out a portion. This table holds around 27,000 clones, just over 85% found once. The sequenced sample was peripheral blood. The receptor source for this set is a human donor in a cohort sampled during active COVID-19. CDR3s include the opening cysteine and the closing phenylalanine or tryptophan. The D gene is left open where the match is weak. Some rows mark clone size as missing; the rest say once, few, many or name a class of expanded clone.

V gene,J gene,clone size,D gene,CDR3 DNA,CDR3 protein
TRBV11-2,TRBJ2-3,-,TRBD2,TGTGCCAGCAGCCTTTACTCCGCGGGGGGGGCCGTAGATACGCAGTATTTT,CASSLYSAGGAVDTQYF
TRBV3-1/TRBV3-2,TRBJ2-1,-,TRBD2,TGTGCCAGCAGCCTAGGACTAGTTCCCAATGAGCAGTTCTTC,CASSLGLVPNEQFF
TRBV19,TRBJ2-5,-,-,TGTGCCAGTAGTGTCTCTATAATTCAAGAGACCCAGTACTTC,CASSVSIIQETQYF
TRBV7-9,TRBJ2-2,-,-,TGTGCCAGCAGCTTAGTTCGGGCCGGGGAGCTGTTTTTT,CASSLVRAGELFF
TRBV30,TRBJ1-2,-,-,TGTGCCTGGCTCACAGGGAACCTTAACTATGGCTACACCTTC,CAWLTGNLNYGYTF
TRBV15,TRBJ2-3,-,TRBD1,TGTGCCACCGGAGGACAGGGGGCGGGAGATACGCAGTATTTT,CATGGQGAGDTQYF
TRBV7-3,TRBJ1-1,-,-,TGTGCCAGCAGCTTATCAGGGGACGCATTTTCGAACACTGAAGCTTTCTTT,CASSLSGDAFSNTEAFF
TRBV3-1/TRBV3-2,TRBJ2-7,-,-,TGTGCCAGCAGCCAAACCCAAGGGGGCTACGAGCAGTACTTC,CASSQTQGGYEQYF
TRBV18,TRBJ2-7,-,TRBD1,TGTGCCAGCTCGCGACAGGGGGCATACGAGCAGTACTTC,CASSRQGAYEQYF
TRBV30,TRBJ1-2,-,-,TGTGCCTGGAGTGTAAGGGGCAGGGAAGAGTATGGCTACACCTTC,CAWSVRGREEYGYTF
TRBV7-8,TRBJ2-3,-,TRBD2,TGTGCCAGCAGCTTGGGGACTAGCGGGACCACAGATACGCAGTATTTT,CASSLGTSGTTDTQYF
TRBV4-2,TRBJ1-2,-,TRBD1,TGTGCCAGCAGCCAAGATTGGGACAGGGGAGGTGGCTACACCTTC,CASSQDWDRGGGYTF
TRBV19,TRBJ2-1,-,TRBD1,TGTGCCAGTAGTATGGTCGTGGGACAGGGGCCTGGAAATGAGCAGTTCTTC,CASSMVVGQGPGNEQFF
TRBV19,TRBJ1-2,-,TRBD1,TGTGCCAGTAGTATAGGGGACAGGGGCGATGGCTACACCTTC,CASSIGDRGDGYTF
TRBV12-3/TRBV12-4,TRBJ1-2,-,-,TGTGCCAGCAGTTTAAGAACACCGTACGGCTACACCTTC,CASSLRTPYGYTF
TRBV10-2,TRBJ2-3,-,-,TGCGCCAGCAGTGAGTCTACCCGGGGGCAGTATTTT,CASSESTRGQYF
TRBV5-5,TRBJ2-1,-,TRBD2,TGTGCCAGCAGCCGCGGGGGGTCGACCTACAATGAGCAGTTCTTC,CASSRGGSTYNEQFF
TRBV9,TRBJ1-1,-,-,TGTGCCAGCAGCGTAATTTCCCCGAGGACACCTAACACTGAAGCTTTCTTT,CASSVISPRTPNTEAFF
TRBV5-1,TRBJ2-5,-,-,TGCGCCAGCACCGATAGGGGAGGGGGAGAGACCCAGTACTTC,CASTDRGGGETQYF
TRBV24-1,TRBJ1-3,-,TRBD1,TGTGCCACCAGTGACCTGGGACAGGGATCAGTATATCTTTCTGGGAACACCATATATTTT,CATSDLGQGSVYLSGNTIYF
TRBV7-7,TRBJ2-1,-,-,TGTGCTAGCAGCTTGGAACTAGAGATGCGCAATGAGCAGTTCTTC,CASSLELEMRNEQFF
TRBV19,TRBJ1-5,-,TRBD1,TGTGCCAGTGGAAAGCAGGGGGCGGGTAGCAATCAGCCCCAGCATTTT,CASGKQGAGSNQPQHF
TRBV4-2,TRBJ2-5,-,-,TGTGCCAGCAGCCTCCCTGGGGCGTACCAAGAGACCCAGTACTTC,CASSLPGAYQETQYF
TRBV3-1/TRBV3-2,TRBJ2-7,-,TRBD2,TGTGCCAGCAGCCAGAGCACAGCGGGGGGCAGCTACGAGCAGTACTTC,CASSQSTAGGSYEQYF
TRBV4-1,TRBJ2-3,-,-,TGCGCCAGCAGCCAAGATCCAGGGGGCACAGATACGCAGTATTTT,CASSQDPGGTDTQYF
TRBV7-8,TRBJ2-5,-,TRBD2,TGTGCCAGCAGTAAAGCGGGGGCCCCCCAAGAGACCCAGTACTTC,CASSKAGAPQETQYF
TRBV7-9,TRBJ2-7,once,-,TGTGCCAGCAGCTTAACTTTTAGCTACGAGCAGTACTTC,CASSLTFSYEQYF
TRBV9,TRBJ2-3,-,-,TGTGCCAGCAGCCCGGGGGAGGGCAGGGGGCGCAGGGATACGCAGTATTTT,CASSPGEGRGRRDTQYF
TRBV30,TRBJ1-6,-,TRBD1,TGTGCCTGGACCCAAGGGACAGCGAATTCACCCCTCCACTTT,CAWTQGTANSPLHF
TRBV30,TRBJ1-4,-,-,TGTGCCTGGAGCCCCCCGGGAGGCGTACCCCTCGTAGGTGGACTGTTTTTT,CAWSPPGGVPLVGGLFF
TRBV6-5,TRBJ2-3,-,TRBD2,TGTGCCACCACCACTAGCGGGGGGGCAAGAGATACGCAGTATTTT,CATTTSGGARDTQYF
TRBV6-6,TRBJ2-7,-,-,TGTGCCAGCAGAACTACAGGGTTTCGGTACGAGCAGTACTTC,CASRTTGFRYEQYF
TRBV6-2/TRBV6-3,TRBJ2-3,-,TRBD2,TGTGCCAGCAGTTACGACGGGGGGGCTATGGTACCTGATACGCAGTATTTT,CASSYDGGAMVPDTQYF
TRBV19,TRBJ1-2,-,TRBD1,TGTGCCAGTAGTCTACAGGGGCGCCACTATGGCTACACCTTC,CASSLQGRHYGYTF
TRBV2,TRBJ1-4,-,-,TGTGCCAGCAGTCTCAGGGGAACTAATGAAAAACTGTTTTTT,CASSLRGTNEKLFF
TRBV5-1,TRBJ2-3,-,TRBD1,TGCGCCAGCAGCGCGGACAGGGGGCCCGGGACTAGAGGGGCAGATACGCAGTATTTT,CASSADRGPGTRGADTQYF
TRBV24-1,TRBJ2-3,-,-,TGTGCCACCAGTGATAGTATTACGTTAGAGGCGCAGTATTTT,CATSDSITLEAQYF
TRBV3-1/TRBV3-2,TRBJ2-5,-,TRBD1,TGTGCCAGCAGCCAAGATGATGGGCAGGGGGCTTGGGACCAAGAGACCCAGTACTTC,CASSQDDGQGAWDQETQYF
TRBV11-3,TRBJ2-3,-,-,TGTGCCAGCAGCTTAGGTGTCCAGTGGGAACAGGGAGCAGATACGCAGTATTTT,CASSLGVQWEQGADTQYF